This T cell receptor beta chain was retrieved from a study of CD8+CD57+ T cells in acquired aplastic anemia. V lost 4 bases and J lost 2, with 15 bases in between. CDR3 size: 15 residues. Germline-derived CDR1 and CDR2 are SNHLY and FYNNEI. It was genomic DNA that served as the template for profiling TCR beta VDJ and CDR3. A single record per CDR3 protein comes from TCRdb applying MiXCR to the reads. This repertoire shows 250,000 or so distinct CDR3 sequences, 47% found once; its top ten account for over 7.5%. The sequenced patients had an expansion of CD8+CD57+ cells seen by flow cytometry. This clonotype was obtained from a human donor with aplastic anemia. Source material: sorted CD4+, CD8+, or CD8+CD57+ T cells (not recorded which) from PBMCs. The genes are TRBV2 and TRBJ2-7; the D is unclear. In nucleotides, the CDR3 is TGTGCCAGCAGTGTTGAATCGGAGATCACCTACGAGCAGTACTTC. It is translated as CASSVESEITYEQYF. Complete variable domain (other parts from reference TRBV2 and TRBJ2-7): EPEVTQTPSHQVTQMGQEVILRCVPISNHLYFYWYRQILGQKVEFLVSFYNNEISEKSEIFDDQFSVERPDGSNFTLKIRSTKLEDSAMYFCASSVESEITYEQYFGPGTRLTVT.